This TCR beta chain was recovered during a study of blood T cell repertoires in COVID-19. Study-level background: Sites in the United States, Italy and Spain provided acute and convalescent COVID-19 samples. T cells, B-cell-depleted T cells, or PBMCs supplied cDNA or gDNA.

Here immunoSEQ multiplex PCR was the method, and the copy in TCRdb shows in-frame clones only, minus some. This table has about 370,000 clones, 80% to 90% appearing once. The CDR3 loop spans 15 amino acids. The V and J ends lost 2 bases and 9 bases, in that order; junction bases with no gene match: 4. Germline V lookup: CDR1 SGHTA, CDR2 FQGTGA. Participants had their cohort set by participant-reported clinical history. The sequence derives from a man aged 18 to 30 who had recovered from COVID-19. The chain employs TRBV7-3 and TRBJ2-1; 13 nucleotides agree with TRBD2. Sequencing input: PBMCs or T cells enriched from blood (not recorded which). The CDR3 nucleotides are TGTGCCAGCAGCTTAGAGGGACTAGCGGGAACTGAGCAGTTCTTC. It is translated as CASSLEGLAGTEQFF.